This is a list of T cell receptor beta chains from one sample in a study of Ad26.COV2.S vaccination and SARS-CoV-2 variants. Sequenced by immunoSEQ multiplex PCR; TCRdb stores in-frame clones only, minus some. This sample carries about 680,000 clones, around 90% of them seen once, and the ten largest clones take nearly 1.5%. Sample: peripheral blood, taken in a trial of Ad26.COV2.S vaccine versus placebo. The receptors originated from a person aged 18-60 years who received the Ad26.COV2.S COVID-19 vaccine or a placebo. CDR3s leave out the opening cysteine and the closing phenylalanine or tryptophan. A D gene is named only where the DNA matches it firmly.

d_gene: .; v_gene: TRBV29-1; j_gene: TRBJ1-1; CDR3aa: SVDRNRMNTEAF
d_gene: TRBD1; v_gene: TRBV18; j_gene: TRBJ1-5; CDR3aa: ASSPDRAPNQPQH
d_gene: TRBD2; v_gene: TRBV3-1/TRBV3-2; j_gene: TRBJ2-7; CDR3aa: ASSQSGTGSYEQY
d_gene: TRBD2; v_gene: TRBV10-3; j_gene: TRBJ2-5; CDR3aa: AISESGTSGFPTSETQY
d_gene: .; v_gene: TRBV7-2; j_gene: TRBJ1-1; CDR3aa: ASSFSPEVEAF
d_gene: .; v_gene: TRBV3-1/TRBV3-2; j_gene: TRBJ1-2; CDR3aa: ASSQGAFNYGYT
d_gene: .; v_gene: TRBV7-2; j_gene: TRBJ2-7; CDR3aa: ASSLAVRDYEQY
d_gene: TRBD2; v_gene: TRBV7-3; j_gene: TRBJ2-1; CDR3aa: ASSFGLADYNEQF
d_gene: TRBD2; v_gene: TRBV5-8; j_gene: TRBJ2-2; CDR3aa: ASSLMGGFTGELF
d_gene: .; v_gene: TRBV4-2; j_gene: TRBJ2-1; CDR3aa: ASSQDSQIGEQF
d_gene: TRBD1; v_gene: TRBV19; j_gene: TRBJ1-1; CDR3aa: ASSMLAGGYTEAF
d_gene: .; v_gene: TRBV19; j_gene: TRBJ2-2; CDR3aa: ACRDYDLTGELF
d_gene: .; v_gene: TRBV4-3; j_gene: TRBJ1-4; CDR3aa: ASSQGSWRGEKLF
d_gene: TRBD1; v_gene: TRBV7-6; j_gene: TRBJ2-3; CDR3aa: ASSPTGGDTQY
d_gene: .; v_gene: TRBV15; j_gene: TRBJ1-5; CDR3aa: ATSRDRAIRGAQH
d_gene: .; v_gene: TRBV5-1; j_gene: TRBJ2-7; CDR3aa: ASRGEGEQY
d_gene: .; v_gene: TRBV25-1; j_gene: TRBJ2-3; CDR3aa: ASSERGSTDTQY